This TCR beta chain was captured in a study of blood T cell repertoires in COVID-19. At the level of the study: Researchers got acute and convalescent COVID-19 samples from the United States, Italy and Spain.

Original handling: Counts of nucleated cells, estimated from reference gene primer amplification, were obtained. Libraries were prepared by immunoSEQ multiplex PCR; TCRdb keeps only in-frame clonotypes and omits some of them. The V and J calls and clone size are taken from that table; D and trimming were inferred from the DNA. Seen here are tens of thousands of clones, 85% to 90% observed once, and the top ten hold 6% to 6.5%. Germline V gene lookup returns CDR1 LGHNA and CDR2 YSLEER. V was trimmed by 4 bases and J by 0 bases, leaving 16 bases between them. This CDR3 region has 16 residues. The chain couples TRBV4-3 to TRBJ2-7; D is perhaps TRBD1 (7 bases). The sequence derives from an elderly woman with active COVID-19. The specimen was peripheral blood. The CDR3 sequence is CASSLQGGQSSYEQYF. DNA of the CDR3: TGCGCCAGCAGCCTTCAGGGGGGACAGAGCTCCTACGAGCAGTACTTC.